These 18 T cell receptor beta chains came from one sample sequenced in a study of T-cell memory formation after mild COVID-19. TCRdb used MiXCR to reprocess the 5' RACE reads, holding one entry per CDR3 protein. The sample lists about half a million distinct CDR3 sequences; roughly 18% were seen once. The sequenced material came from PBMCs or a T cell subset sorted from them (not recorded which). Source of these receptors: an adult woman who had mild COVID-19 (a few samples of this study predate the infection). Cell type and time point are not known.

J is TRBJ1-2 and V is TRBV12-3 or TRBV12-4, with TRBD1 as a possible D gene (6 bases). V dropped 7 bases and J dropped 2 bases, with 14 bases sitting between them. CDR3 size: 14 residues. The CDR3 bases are TGTGCCAGCAATCGACAGGAGACGAACTATGGCTACACCTTC. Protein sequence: CASNRQETNYGYTF.

The CDR3 DNA sequence: TGTGCCAGCAGTTTAGAGTGGGGGAAAAGGGACGGGGAGCTGTTTTTT. Protein sequence: CASSLEWGKRDGELFF. The chain carries TRBV27 and TRBJ2-2; either TRBD1 or TRBD2 may fit D (5 bases each). The germline gives CDR1 MNHEY, CDR2 SMNVEV (reference sequence). CDR3 length: 16 residues. V was pared by 2 bases and J by 7 bases, with 17 bases between.

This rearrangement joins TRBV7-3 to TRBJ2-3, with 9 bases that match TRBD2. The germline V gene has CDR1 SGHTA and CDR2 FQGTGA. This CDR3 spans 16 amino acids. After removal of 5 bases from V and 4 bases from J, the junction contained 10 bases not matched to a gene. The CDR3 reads CASSLLAGAKADTQYF. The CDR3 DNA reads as TGTGCCAGCAGCCTGTTAGCGGGAGCGAAAGCAGATACGCAGTATTTT. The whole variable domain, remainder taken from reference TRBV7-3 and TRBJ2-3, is GAGVSQTPSNKVTEKGKYVELRCDPISGHTALYWYRQSLGQGPEFLIYFQGTGAADDSGLPNDRFFAVRPEGSVSTLKIQRTERGDSAVYLCASSLLAGAKADTQYFGPGTRLTVL.

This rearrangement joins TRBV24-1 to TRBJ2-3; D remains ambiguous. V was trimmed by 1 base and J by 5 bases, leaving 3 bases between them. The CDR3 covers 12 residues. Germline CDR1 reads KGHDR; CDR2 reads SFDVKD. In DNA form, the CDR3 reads TGTGCCACCAGTGATTTTGTAGATACGCAGTATTTT. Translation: CATSDFVDTQYF.

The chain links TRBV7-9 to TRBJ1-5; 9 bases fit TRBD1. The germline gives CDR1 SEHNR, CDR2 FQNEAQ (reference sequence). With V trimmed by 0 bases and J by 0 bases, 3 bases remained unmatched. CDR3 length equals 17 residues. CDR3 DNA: TGTGCCAGCAGCTTAGCGGGGACAGGGAATAGCAATCAGCCCCAGCATTTT. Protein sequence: CASSLAGTGNSNQPQHF.

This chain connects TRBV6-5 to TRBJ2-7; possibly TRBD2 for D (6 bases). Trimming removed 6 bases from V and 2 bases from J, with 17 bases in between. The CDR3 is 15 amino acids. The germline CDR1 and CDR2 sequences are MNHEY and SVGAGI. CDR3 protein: CASRLDYAWAYEQYF. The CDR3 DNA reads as TGTGCCAGCAGGCTGGACTACGCATGGGCCTACGAGCAGTACTTC.

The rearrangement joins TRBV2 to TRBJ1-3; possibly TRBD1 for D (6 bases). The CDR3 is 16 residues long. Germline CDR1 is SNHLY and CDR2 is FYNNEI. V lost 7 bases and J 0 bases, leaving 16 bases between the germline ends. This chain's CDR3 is CASTNLRTVSGNTIYF. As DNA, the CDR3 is TGTGCCAGCACCAACCTTCGGACAGTCTCTGGAAACACCATATATTTT.

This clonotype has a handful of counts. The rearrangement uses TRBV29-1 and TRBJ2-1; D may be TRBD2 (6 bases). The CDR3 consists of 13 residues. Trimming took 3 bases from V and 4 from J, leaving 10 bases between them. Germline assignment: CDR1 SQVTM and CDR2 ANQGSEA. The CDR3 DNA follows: TGCAGCGTTGATGGGAGGCGGTACAATGAGCAGTTCTTC. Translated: CSVDGRRYNEQFF.

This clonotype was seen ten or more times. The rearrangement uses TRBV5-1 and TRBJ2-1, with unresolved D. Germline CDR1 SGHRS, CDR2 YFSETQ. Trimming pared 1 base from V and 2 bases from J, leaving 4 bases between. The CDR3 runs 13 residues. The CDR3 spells CASSLPTYNEQFF. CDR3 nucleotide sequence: TGCGCCAGCAGCTTGCCAACCTACAATGAGCAGTTCTTC.

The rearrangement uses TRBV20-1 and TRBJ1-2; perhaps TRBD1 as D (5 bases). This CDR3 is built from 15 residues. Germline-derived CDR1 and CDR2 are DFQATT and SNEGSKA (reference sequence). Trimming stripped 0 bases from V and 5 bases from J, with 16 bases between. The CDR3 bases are TGCAGTGCTAGAGACCCGGGGCGGAGGGCATATGGCTACACCTTC. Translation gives CSARDPGRRAYGYTF.

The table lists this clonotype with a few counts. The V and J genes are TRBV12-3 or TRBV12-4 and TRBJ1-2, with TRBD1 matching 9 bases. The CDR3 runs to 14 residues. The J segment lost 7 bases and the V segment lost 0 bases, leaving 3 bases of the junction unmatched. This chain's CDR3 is CASSLARTGVGYTF. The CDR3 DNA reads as TGTGCCAGCAGTTTAGCCCGGACAGGGGTTGGCTACACCTTC.

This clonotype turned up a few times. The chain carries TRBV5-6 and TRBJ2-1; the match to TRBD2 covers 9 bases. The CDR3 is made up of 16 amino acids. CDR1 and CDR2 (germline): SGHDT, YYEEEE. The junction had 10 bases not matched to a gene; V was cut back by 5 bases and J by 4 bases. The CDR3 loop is CASSFYGTSSYNEQFF. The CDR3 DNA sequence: TGTGCCAGCAGTTTTTACGGGACTAGCAGTTACAATGAGCAGTTCTTC.

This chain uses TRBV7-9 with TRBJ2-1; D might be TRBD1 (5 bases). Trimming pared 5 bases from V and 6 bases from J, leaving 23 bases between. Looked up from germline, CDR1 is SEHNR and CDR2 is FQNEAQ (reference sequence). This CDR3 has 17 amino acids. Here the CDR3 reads CASSAAFYRYGVNEQFF. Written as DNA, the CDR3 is TGTGCCAGCAGCGCAGCTTTCTACAGGTATGGAGTCAATGAGCAGTTCTTC.

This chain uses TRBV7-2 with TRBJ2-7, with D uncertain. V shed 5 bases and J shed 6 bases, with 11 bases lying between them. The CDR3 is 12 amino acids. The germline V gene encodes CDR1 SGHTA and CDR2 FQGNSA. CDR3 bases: TGTGCCAGCAGCGAAGTTTTAAGCGAGCAGTACTTC. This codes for CASSEVLSEQYF.

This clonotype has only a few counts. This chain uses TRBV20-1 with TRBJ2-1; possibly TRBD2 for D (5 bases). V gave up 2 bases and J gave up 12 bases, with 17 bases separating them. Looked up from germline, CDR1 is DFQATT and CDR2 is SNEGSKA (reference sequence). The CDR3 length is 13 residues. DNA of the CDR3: TGCAGTGCTAGATCAAACCACGGAGGTGGGCAGTTCTTC. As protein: CSARSNHGGGQFF.

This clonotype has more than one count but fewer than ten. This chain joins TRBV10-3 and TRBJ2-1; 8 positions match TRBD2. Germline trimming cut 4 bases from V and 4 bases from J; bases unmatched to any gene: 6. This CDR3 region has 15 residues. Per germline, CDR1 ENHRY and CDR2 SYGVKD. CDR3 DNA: TGTGCCATCAGTGCCGGGACTAGGATTTACAATGAGCAGTTCTTC. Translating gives CAISAGTRIYNEQFF.

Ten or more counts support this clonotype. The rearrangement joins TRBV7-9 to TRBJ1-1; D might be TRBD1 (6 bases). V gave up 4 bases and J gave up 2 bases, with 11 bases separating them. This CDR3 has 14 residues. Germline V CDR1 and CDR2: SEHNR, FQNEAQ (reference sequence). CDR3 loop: CASSSFRGNTEAFF. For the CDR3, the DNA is TGTGCCAGCAGCTCCTTCAGGGGAAACACTGAAGCTTTCTTT.

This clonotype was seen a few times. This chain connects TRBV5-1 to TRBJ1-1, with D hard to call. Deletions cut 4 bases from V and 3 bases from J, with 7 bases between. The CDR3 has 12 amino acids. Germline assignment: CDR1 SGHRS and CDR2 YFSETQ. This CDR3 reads CASSPGDTEAFF. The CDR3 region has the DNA TGCGCCAGCAGCCCCGGGGACACTGAAGCTTTCTTT.